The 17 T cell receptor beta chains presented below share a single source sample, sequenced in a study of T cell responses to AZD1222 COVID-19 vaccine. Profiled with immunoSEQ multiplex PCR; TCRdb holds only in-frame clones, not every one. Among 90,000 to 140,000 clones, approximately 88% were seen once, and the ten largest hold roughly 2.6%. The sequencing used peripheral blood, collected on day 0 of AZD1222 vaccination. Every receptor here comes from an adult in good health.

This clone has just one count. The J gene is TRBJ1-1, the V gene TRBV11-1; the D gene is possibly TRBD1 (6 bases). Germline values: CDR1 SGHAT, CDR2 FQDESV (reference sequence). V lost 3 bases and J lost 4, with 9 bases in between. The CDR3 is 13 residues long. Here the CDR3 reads CASSFQGSTEAFF. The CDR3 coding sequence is TGTGCCAGCAGCTTCCAGGGGAGCACTGAAGCTTTCTTT.

For the CDR3, the DNA is TGTGCCAGCGATGCCATTGGGGGGGACCGGGGCCAGCCCCAGCATTTT. Translated, it gives CASDAIGGDRGQPQHF. V gene TRBV2 combines with J gene TRBJ1-5; maybe TRBD1 (5 bases). This CDR3 region has 16 residues. V lost 8 bases to trimming and J lost 7 bases, with 24 bases between them. Per germline, CDR1 SNHLY and CDR2 FYNNEI.

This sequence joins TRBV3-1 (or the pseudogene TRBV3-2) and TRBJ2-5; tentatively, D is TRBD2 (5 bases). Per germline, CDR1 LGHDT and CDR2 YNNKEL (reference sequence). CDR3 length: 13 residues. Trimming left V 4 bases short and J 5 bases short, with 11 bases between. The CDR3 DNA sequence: TGTGCCAGCAGCCCCTTTACGGGGGAGACCCAGTACTTC. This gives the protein CASSPFTGETQYF.

CDR3 sequence: CASSSPTDPQLATNEKLFF. The CDR3 coding sequence is TGTGCCAGCAGTAGCCCGACAGACCCACAACTTGCAACTAATGAAAAACTGTTTTTT. V gene TRBV6-2 or TRBV6-3 combines with J gene TRBJ1-4; weak D call: TRBD1 (5 bases). The CDR3 has 19 amino acids. The germline V gene encodes CDR1 MNHEY and CDR2 SVGEGT. With 5 bases removed from V and 0 bases from J, the gap between germline ends came to 22 bases.

CDR3 region: CASSIADRVEETQYF. DNA for the CDR3: TGTGCCAGTAGTATAGCGGACAGGGTGGAAGAGACCCAGTACTTC. J is TRBJ2-5 and V is TRBV19, with 8 nucleotides matching TRBD1. Germline V CDR1 and CDR2: LNHDA, SQIVND (reference sequence). Unmatched junction bases numbered 4, after V lost 1 base and J lost 3 bases. This CDR3 has 15 amino acids.

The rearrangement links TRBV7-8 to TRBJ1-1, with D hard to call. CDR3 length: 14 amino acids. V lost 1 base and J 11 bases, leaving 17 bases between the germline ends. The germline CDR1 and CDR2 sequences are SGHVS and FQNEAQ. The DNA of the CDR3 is TGTGCCAGCAGCTTAGAAAGACGGCCCCGAAACGCTTTCTTT. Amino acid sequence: CASSLERRPRNAFF. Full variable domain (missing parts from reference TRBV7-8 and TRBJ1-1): GAGVSQSPRYKVAKRGQDVALRCDPISGHVSLFWYQQALGQGPEFLTYFQNEAQLDKSGLPSDRFFAERPEGSVSTLKIQRTQQEDSAVYLCASSLERRPRNAFFGQGTRLTVV.

The CDR3 nucleotides read TGTGCTAGTGGTCCCCCGGGGATTGTTAACACCGGGGAGCTGTTTTTT. Its translation: CASGPPGIVNTGELFF. V usage is TRBV12-5 and J usage is TRBJ2-2; D might be TRBD2 (5 bases). This CDR3 is 16 amino acids long. V lost 5 bases, J lost 2 bases, and 15 bases lay in between. The V gene's germline CDR1 is LGHNT and CDR2 FRNRAP.

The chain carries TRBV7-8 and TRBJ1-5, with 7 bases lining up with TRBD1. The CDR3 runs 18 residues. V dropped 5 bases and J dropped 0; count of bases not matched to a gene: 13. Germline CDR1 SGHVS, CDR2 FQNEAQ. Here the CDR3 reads CASSARLGDRYSNQPQHF. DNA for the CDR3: TGTGCCAGCAGCGCGAGACTGGGGGACAGATATAGCAATCAGCCCCAGCATTTT.

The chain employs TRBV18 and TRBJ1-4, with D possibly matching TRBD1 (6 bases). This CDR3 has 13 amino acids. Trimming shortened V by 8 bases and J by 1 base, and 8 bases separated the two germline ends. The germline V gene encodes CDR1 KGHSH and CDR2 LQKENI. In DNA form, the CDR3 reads TGTGCCAGCCAACAGGGAACTAATGAAAAACTGTTTTTT. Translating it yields CASQQGTNEKLFF.

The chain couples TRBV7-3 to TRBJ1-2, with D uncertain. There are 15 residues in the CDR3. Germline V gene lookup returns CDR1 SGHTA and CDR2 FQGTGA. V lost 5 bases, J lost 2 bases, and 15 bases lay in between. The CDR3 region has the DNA TGTGCCAGCAGCCCCAACCCGACGGAAAACTATGGCTACACCTTC. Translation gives CASSPNPTENYGYTF.

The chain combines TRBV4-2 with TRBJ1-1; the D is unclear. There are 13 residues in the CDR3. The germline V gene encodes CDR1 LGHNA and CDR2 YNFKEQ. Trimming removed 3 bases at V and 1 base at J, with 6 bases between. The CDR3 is CASSQNQNTEAFF. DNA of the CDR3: TGTGCCAGCAGCCAGAACCAGAACACTGAAGCTTTCTTT.

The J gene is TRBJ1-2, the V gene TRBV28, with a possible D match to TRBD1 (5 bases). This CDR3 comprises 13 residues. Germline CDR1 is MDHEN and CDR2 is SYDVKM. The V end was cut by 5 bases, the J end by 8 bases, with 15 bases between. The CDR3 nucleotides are TGTGCCAGCAGTCCTCCAGACAGTGGGGGCTACACCTTC. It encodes CASSPPDSGGYTF.

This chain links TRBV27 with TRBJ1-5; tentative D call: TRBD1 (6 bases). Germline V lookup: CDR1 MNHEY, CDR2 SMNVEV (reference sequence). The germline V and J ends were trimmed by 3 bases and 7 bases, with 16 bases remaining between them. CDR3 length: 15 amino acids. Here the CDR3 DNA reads TGTGCCAGCAGTTTCGGCCAGGGGAGCGACCAGCCCCAGCATTTT. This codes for CASSFGQGSDQPQHF.

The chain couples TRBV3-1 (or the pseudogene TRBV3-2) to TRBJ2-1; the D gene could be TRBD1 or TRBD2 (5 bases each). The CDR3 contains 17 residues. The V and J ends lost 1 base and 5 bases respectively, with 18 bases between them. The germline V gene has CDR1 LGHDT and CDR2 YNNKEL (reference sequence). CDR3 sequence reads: CASSQAWDPRNNNEQFF. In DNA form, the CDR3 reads TGTGCCAGCAGCCAAGCGTGGGACCCAAGGAACAACAATGAGCAGTTCTTC.

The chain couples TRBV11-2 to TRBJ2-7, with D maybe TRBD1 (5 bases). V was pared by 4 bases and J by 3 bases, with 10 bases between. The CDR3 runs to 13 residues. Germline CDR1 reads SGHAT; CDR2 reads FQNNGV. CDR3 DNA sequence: TGTGCCAGCAGCTGGGCCGACAGCTACGAGCAGTACTTC. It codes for CASSWADSYEQYF.

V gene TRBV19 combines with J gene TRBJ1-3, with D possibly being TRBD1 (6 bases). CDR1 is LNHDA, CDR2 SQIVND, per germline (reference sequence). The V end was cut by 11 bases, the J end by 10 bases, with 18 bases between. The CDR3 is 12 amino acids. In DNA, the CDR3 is TGTGCCTGCAAACAGGGACCCGGGACCATATATTTT. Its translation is CACKQGPGTIYF. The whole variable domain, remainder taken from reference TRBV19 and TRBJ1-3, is DGGITQSPKYLFRKEGQNVTLSCEQNLNHDAMYWYRQDPGQGLRLIYYSQIVNDFQKGDIAEGYSVSREKKESFPLTVTSAQKNPTAFYLCACKQGPGTIYFGEGSWLTVV.

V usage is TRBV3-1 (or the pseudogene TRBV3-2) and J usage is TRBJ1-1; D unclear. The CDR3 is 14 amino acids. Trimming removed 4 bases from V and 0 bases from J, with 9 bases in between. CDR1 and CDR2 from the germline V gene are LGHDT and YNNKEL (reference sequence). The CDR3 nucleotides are TGTGCCAGCAGCCGCATGACCATGAACACTGAAGCTTTCTTT. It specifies CASSRMTMNTEAFF.